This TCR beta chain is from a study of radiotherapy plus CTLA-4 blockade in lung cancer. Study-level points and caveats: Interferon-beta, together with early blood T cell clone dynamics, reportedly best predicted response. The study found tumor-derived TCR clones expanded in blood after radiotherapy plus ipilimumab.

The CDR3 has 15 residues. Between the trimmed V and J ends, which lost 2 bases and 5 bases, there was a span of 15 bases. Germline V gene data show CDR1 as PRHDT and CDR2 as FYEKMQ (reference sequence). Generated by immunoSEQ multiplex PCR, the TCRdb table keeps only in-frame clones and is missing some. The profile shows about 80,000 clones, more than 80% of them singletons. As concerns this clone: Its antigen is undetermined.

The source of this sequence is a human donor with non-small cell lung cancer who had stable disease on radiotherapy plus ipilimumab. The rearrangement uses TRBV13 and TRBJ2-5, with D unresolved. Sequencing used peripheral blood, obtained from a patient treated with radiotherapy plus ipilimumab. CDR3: CASSLTSPVSETQYF. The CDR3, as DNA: TGTGCCAGCAGCTTAACCAGCCCGGTGTCGGAGACCCAGTACTTC.